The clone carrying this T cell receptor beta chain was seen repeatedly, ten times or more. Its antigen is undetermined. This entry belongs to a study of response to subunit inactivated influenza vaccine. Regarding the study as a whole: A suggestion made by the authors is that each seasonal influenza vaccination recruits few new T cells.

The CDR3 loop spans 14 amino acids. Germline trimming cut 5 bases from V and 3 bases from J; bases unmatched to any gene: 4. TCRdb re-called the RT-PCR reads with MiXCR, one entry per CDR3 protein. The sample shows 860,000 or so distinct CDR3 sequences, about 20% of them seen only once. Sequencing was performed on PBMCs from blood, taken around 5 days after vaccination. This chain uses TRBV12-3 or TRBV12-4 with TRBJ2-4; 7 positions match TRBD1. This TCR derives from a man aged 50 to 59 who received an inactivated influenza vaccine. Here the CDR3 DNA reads TGTGCCAGCAGTCTTGGGACAGTCAAAAACATTCAGTACTTC. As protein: CASSLGTVKNIQYF.